This T cell receptor beta chain was recorded in a study of blood T cell repertoires in COVID-19. The CDR3 sequence is 17 residues long. Germline CDR1 SGHVS, CDR2 FNYEAQ. V was clipped by 2 bases and J by 0 bases; unmatched bases: 10. The data were produced by immunoSEQ multiplex PCR, yet TCRdb's version contains in-frame clones alone and is incomplete. This table holds about 64,000 clones, 86% found once. The chain recombines TRBV7-6 with TRBJ2-7; 7 nucleotides line up with TRBD2. Sequenced: peripheral blood. This sequence originates from a man between 45 and 60 years old with active COVID-19. The CDR3 loop is CASSLRPAGAFSYEQYF. In DNA form, the CDR3 reads TGTGCCAGCAGCTTACGACCGGCGGGAGCTTTCTCCTACGAGCAGTACTTC.